Listed below are T cell receptor beta chains from one sample, sequenced in a study of blood T cell repertoires in COVID-19. Measured with immunoSEQ multiplex PCR; TCRdb has only the in-frame clones, and not every one. The table lists 85,000 to 100,000 clones, more than 80% of them singletons. Sequencing was done on a sample of peripheral blood. These receptor sequences come from a human donor in a cohort sampled during active COVID-19. The CDR3 runs from the conserved cysteine through the conserved F or W. Each record gives: J gene, D gene, clone size, V gene, CDR3 protein, CDR3 DNA. D genes are given only for firm matches. Rows may omit the clone size; those that give it use once, few, many or a size class.

j_gene: TRBJ1-2
d_gene: -
abundance: -
v_gene: TRBV18
CDR3aa: CASSPPYSRDYGYTF
CDR3nt: TGTGCCAGCTCACCACCATACTCTCGGGATTATGGCTACACCTTC

j_gene: TRBJ1-1
d_gene: -
abundance: -
v_gene: TRBV5-1
CDR3aa: CASSLEGGATEAFF
CDR3nt: TGCGCCAGCAGCTTGGAAGGGGGAGCCACTGAAGCTTTCTTT

j_gene: TRBJ1-4
d_gene: -
abundance: -
v_gene: TRBV29-1
CDR3aa: CSVGWQGIEKLFF
CDR3nt: TGCAGCGTTGGGTGGCAGGGTATTGAAAAACTGTTTTTT

j_gene: TRBJ1-1
d_gene: -
abundance: -
v_gene: TRBV4-3
CDR3aa: CASSQDREIMNTEAFF
CDR3nt: TGCGCCAGCAGCCAAGATCGGGAAATCATGAACACTGAAGCTTTCTTT

j_gene: TRBJ1-4
d_gene: TRBD1
abundance: -
v_gene: TRBV4-3
CDR3aa: CASSITGGTTNEKLFF
CDR3nt: TGCGCCAGCAGTATCACAGGGGGCACAACTAATGAAAAACTGTTTTTT

j_gene: TRBJ1-4
d_gene: TRBD1
abundance: -
v_gene: TRBV5-1
CDR3aa: CASRNTGGGEKLFF
CDR3nt: TGCGCCAGCAGGAATACAGGGGGTGGGGAAAAACTGTTTTTT

j_gene: TRBJ2-3
d_gene: -
abundance: once
v_gene: TRBV29-1
CDR3aa: CSGVSGTDTQYF
CDR3nt: TGCAGCGGTGTTAGCGGCACAGATACGCAGTATTTT

j_gene: TRBJ1-2
d_gene: -
abundance: -
v_gene: TRBV10-3
CDR3aa: CAISGLNYGYTF
CDR3nt: TGTGCCATCAGTGGACTAAACTATGGCTACACCTTC

j_gene: TRBJ2-1
d_gene: TRBD2
abundance: few
v_gene: TRBV25-1
CDR3aa: CASSGTSGSGEQFF
CDR3nt: TGTGCCAGCAGCGGGACTAGCGGGAGCGGAGAGCAGTTCTTC

j_gene: TRBJ1-2
d_gene: -
abundance: -
v_gene: TRBV6-6
CDR3aa: CASSYPESLGYTF
CDR3nt: TGTGCCAGCAGTTACCCCGAGTCGCTCGGCTACACCTTC

j_gene: TRBJ2-1
d_gene: TRBD2
abundance: -
v_gene: TRBV24-1
CDR3aa: CAIQRGYNEQFF
CDR3nt: TGTGCCATACAGCGGGGATACAATGAGCAGTTCTTC

j_gene: TRBJ2-5
d_gene: -
abundance: -
v_gene: TRBV18
CDR3aa: CASSPAVLWETQYF
CDR3nt: TGTGCCAGCTCACCCGCGGTACTCTGGGAGACCCAGTACTTC

j_gene: TRBJ1-2
d_gene: TRBD1
abundance: -
v_gene: TRBV11-2
CDR3aa: CASSSSDRGGGYTF
CDR3nt: TGTGCCAGCAGCTCCTCGGACAGGGGAGGCGGCTACACCTTC

j_gene: TRBJ1-1
d_gene: -
abundance: -
v_gene: TRBV19
CDR3aa: CASSIGANTEAFF
CDR3nt: TGTGCCAGTAGTATAGGGGCTAACACTGAAGCTTTCTTT

j_gene: TRBJ1-3
d_gene: -
abundance: -
v_gene: TRBV18
CDR3aa: CASSPVGLLVSGNTIYF
CDR3nt: TGTGCCAGCTCACCTGTGGGACTGTTAGTCTCTGGAAACACCATATATTTT

j_gene: TRBJ2-5
d_gene: -
abundance: -
v_gene: TRBV12-3/TRBV12-4
CDR3aa: CASSRGAETQYF
CDR3nt: TGTGCCAGCAGCCGGGGGGCAGAGACCCAGTACTTC

j_gene: TRBJ2-5
d_gene: TRBD2
abundance: -
v_gene: TRBV7-2
CDR3aa: CASSLGAGVPYQETQYF
CDR3nt: TGTGCCAGCAGCTTAGGAGCGGGGGTCCCTTACCAAGAGACCCAGTACTTC

j_gene: TRBJ2-7
d_gene: TRBD1
abundance: -
v_gene: TRBV5-1
CDR3aa: CASSSSGTGTRYEQYF
CDR3nt: TGCGCCAGCAGCTCTTCCGGGACAGGGACAAGATACGAGCAGTACTTC

j_gene: TRBJ1-5
d_gene: -
abundance: -
v_gene: TRBV28
CDR3aa: CASSPALTGTQPQHF
CDR3nt: TGTGCCAGCAGTCCGGCTCTTACAGGGACTCAGCCCCAGCATTTT

j_gene: TRBJ2-1
d_gene: -
abundance: -
v_gene: TRBV7-9
CDR3aa: CASSLAQGNEQFF
CDR3nt: TGTGCCAGCAGCTTAGCGCAGGGTAATGAGCAGTTCTTC